A single sample gave rise to the 18 T cell receptor beta chains below, sequenced in a study of T cells after yellow fever vaccination. TCRdb analysed the 5' RACE reads with MiXCR anew, one entry per CDR3 protein. The data contain approximately 85,000 distinct CDR3 sequences, 13% of them singletons. The sequencing here drew on CD8+ T cells not binding an NS4B(214-222) dextramer, sorted from PBMCs, taken about 20 days after the first yellow fever vaccination. The source of these receptors is a man younger than 35 who received the YFV17D yellow fever vaccine.

The chain carries TRBV19 and TRBJ2-7; D remains unclear. The CDR3 length is 10 residues. In germline, CDR1 is LNHDA, CDR2 SQIVND (reference sequence). Trimming removed 9 bases at V and 3 bases at J, with 6 bases between. For the CDR3, the DNA is TGTGCCAGCTGTATCTACGAGCAGTACTTC. It translates to CASCIYEQYF.

This chain links TRBV3-1 with TRBJ2-5; 10 nucleotides agree with TRBD2. J gave up 5 bases and V 0 bases, and 6 bases lay outside the gene matches. The CDR3 spans 16 residues. Germline assignment: CDR1 LGHDT and CDR2 YNNKEL (reference sequence). CDR3 nucleotide sequence: TGTGCCAGCAGCCAAGATTTTAGCGGGGGGTCTGAGACCCAGTACTTC. Its protein product is CASSQDFSGGSETQYF.

This clonotype was seen a handful of times. The rearrangement uses TRBV7-9 and TRBJ2-1, with 7 nucleotides matching TRBD2. The CDR3 consists of 16 residues. Trimming cost V 2 bases and J 2 bases; bases outside gene matches: 6. The germline CDR1 and CDR2 sequences are SEHNR and FQNEAQ (reference sequence). DNA for the CDR3: TGTGCCAGCAGCTTACTTAGCGGGCCTACCTACAATGAGCAGTTCTTC. Its translation: CASSLLSGPTYNEQFF.

The J gene is TRBJ2-7, the V gene TRBV20-1; D is uncertain. CDR1 and CDR2 from the germline V gene are DFQATT and SNEGSKA (reference sequence). V dropped 4 bases and J dropped 5 bases, with 12 bases sitting between them. This CDR3 region has 12 residues. CDR3 bases: TGCAGTGCTAAGGGATACCGGGACGAGCAGTACTTC. Translation gives CSAKGYRDEQYF.

The V and J genes are TRBV5-1 and TRBJ2-7, with a possible D match to TRBD1 (5 bases). CDR3 length: 15 residues. V was cut by 0 bases and J by 3 bases, with 13 bases left in between. Germline assignment: CDR1 SGHRS and CDR2 YFSETQ. For the CDR3, the DNA is TGCGCCAGCAGCTTGGCCAGGGTAACACTCTACGAGCAGTACGTC. Its protein product is CASSLARVTLYEQYV.

The chain uses TRBV27 and TRBJ2-7; TRBD2 is a possible D gene (7 bases). The CDR3 has 11 residues. Trimming shortened V by 5 bases and J by 6 bases, and 8 bases separated the two germline ends. Germline V gene sequence: CDR1 MNHEY, CDR2 SMNVEV (reference sequence). CDR3 in amino acids: CASSRGGEQYF. DNA for the CDR3: TGTGCCAGCAGTAGGGGGGGCGAGCAGTACTTC.

This rearrangement joins TRBV5-5 to TRBJ2-2, with D perhaps matching TRBD1 (5 bases). Trimming shortened V by 3 bases and J by 4 bases, and 16 bases separated the two germline ends. This CDR3 has 16 amino acids. The germline V gene encodes CDR1 SGHKS and CDR2 YYEKEE (reference sequence). CDR3: CASSSTGNWVTGELFF. In nucleotides, the CDR3 is TGTGCCAGCAGCTCTACAGGAAACTGGGTCACCGGGGAGCTGTTTTTT.

This clonotype was observed at least ten times. V gene TRBV12-3 or TRBV12-4 combines with J gene TRBJ1-5, with D maybe TRBD1 (6 bases). This CDR3 is built from 14 residues. Trimming left V 1 base short and J 6 bases short, with 10 bases between. CDR3 residues: CASSLGGRGQPQHF. The CDR3 region has the DNA TGTGCCAGCAGTTTAGGGGGGCGCGGTCAGCCCCAGCATTTT.

There are many counts of this clonotype. This chain uses TRBV4-1 with TRBJ1-2; D not certain. V lost 3 bases, J lost 1 base, and 12 bases lay in between. The CDR3 covers 15 residues. Looked up from germline, CDR1 is MGHRA and CDR2 is YSYEKL. CDR3: CASSHPATYNYGYTF. The CDR3, as DNA: TGCGCCAGCAGCCACCCCGCTACATATAACTATGGCTACACCTTC.

The chain couples TRBV9 to TRBJ1-2; D is ambiguous. Germline CDR1 and CDR2: SGDLS and YYNGEE. The V end lost 3 bases, the J end lost 0 bases, and 9 bases lay between the germline ends. This CDR3 comprises 14 residues. CDR3 region: CASSGLETNYGYTF. DNA of the CDR3: TGTGCCAGCAGCGGTTTAGAGACTAACTATGGCTACACCTTC.

This chain connects TRBV6-2 or TRBV6-3 to TRBJ2-2, with 14 bases identical to TRBD2. V lost 4 bases, J lost 2 bases, and 6 bases stayed unmatched. The CDR3 extends over 18 amino acids. The germline CDR1 and CDR2 sequences are MNHEY and SVGEGT. CDR3 sequence reads: CASSSLTSGGENTGELFF. The CDR3 coding sequence is TGTGCCAGCAGTTCCTTGACTAGCGGGGGGGAAAACACCGGGGAGCTGTTTTTT.

This sequence joins TRBV6-1 and TRBJ1-5, with D uncertain. This CDR3 has 13 amino acids. Trimming left V 11 bases short and J 2 bases short, with 13 bases between. Germline V gives CDR1 MNHNS, CDR2 SASEGT. In nucleotides, the CDR3 is TGTGCCTGCAAGGGAGGCGGCAATCAGCCCCAGCATTTT. Protein product: CACKGGGNQPQHF.

This clonotype has a handful of counts. The CDR3 nucleotides are TGTGCCAGCCGACTAGTGACAGATACGCAGTATTTT. Its protein is CASRLVTDTQYF. The genes are TRBV6-5 and TRBJ2-3; a weak D match, TRBD2 (6 bases). V was trimmed by 8 bases and J by 3 bases, leaving 9 bases between them. The CDR3 runs 12 residues. The germline CDR1 and CDR2 sequences are MNHEY and SVGAGI.

This clonotype came up a few times. The CDR3 reads CASSFARGRAFEQYV. CDR3 bases: TGTGCCAGCAGCTTCGCGAGGGGGCGGGCTTTCGAGCAGTACGTC. This sequence joins TRBV5-5 and TRBJ2-7; 7 bases align to TRBD1. Germline CDR1 is SGHKS and CDR2 is YYEKEE (reference sequence). This CDR3 is 15 amino acids long. V shed 2 bases, J shed 6 bases, and the junction held 11 bases outside the gene matches.

This clonotype was counted a few times. The CDR3 DNA reads TGTGCCAGCAGTTACAGGGGATCCCCAGTCTTGTACAATGAGCAGTTCTTC. Translation gives CASSYRGSPVLYNEQFF. The chain uses TRBV7-9 and TRBJ2-1, with TRBD1 matching 7 bases. This CDR3 comprises 17 residues. V trimming: 6 bases; J trimming: 4 bases; junction bases outside the gene matches: 15. From germline, CDR1 is SEHNR and CDR2 FQNEAQ (reference sequence).

V gene TRBV3-1 combines with J gene TRBJ2-1; 12 nucleotides line up with TRBD2. CDR3 length: 16 amino acids. Per the germline V gene, CDR1 is LGHDT and CDR2 is YNNKEL (reference sequence). The J segment lost 6 bases and the V segment lost 1 base, leaving 4 bases of the junction unmatched. The CDR3: CASSQVLLAGGNEQFF. In DNA, the CDR3 is TGTGCCAGCAGCCAAGTTTTACTAGCGGGGGGCAATGAGCAGTTCTTC.

The chain carries TRBV21-1 and TRBJ2-3; the table's D call, TRBD2, was not checked against the DNA. TRBV21-1 is described as a pseudogene. CDR3 length: 15 residues. For the CDR3, the DNA is TGTGCCAGCAGTATACTAGCGGGGGGGTCAGATACGCAGTATTTT. Amino acid sequence: CASSILAGGSDTQYF.

This clonotype showed up just a few times. The chain joins TRBV4-3 to TRBJ2-1; possibly TRBD2 for D (7 bases). The CDR3 is 18 residues long. The V gene's germline CDR1 is LGHNA and CDR2 YSLEER. V shed 2 bases and J shed 8 bases, with 25 bases lying between them. CDR3 residues: CASSQYPLWGGPSHEQFF. CDR3 DNA: TGCGCCAGCAGCCAATACCCCCTGTGGGGGGGGCCCTCCCATGAGCAGTTCTTC.